This T cell receptor beta chain was captured in a study of blood T cell repertoires in COVID-19. The wider study: The study drew acute and convalescent COVID-19 samples from the United States, Italy and Spain. T cells, B-cell-depleted T cells, or PBMCs provided the cDNA or gDNA that served as material.

Germline loops: CDR1 MNHEY, CDR2 SMNVEV (reference sequence). V was trimmed by 8 bases and J by 10 bases, leaving 18 bases between them. CDR3 length: 13 residues. The Seattle site enrolled patients during active infection and followed them longitudinally. As handled by the study authors: Estimation of nucleated cell counts relied on the amplification of reference gene primers. The assay was immunoSEQ multiplex PCR, and TCRdb's table has in-frame clones only and misses some. The V and J calls and clone size come from that table; D and trimming were worked out from the DNA. The table has approximately 330,000 clones, nearly 90% seen once.

The source material was peripheral blood. The chain is built from TRBV27 and TRBJ2-1; weak D call: TRBD2 (7 bases). This TCR was sampled from a woman between 40 and 50 years old with COVID-19, enrolled during active disease. The CDR3 region is CASHGGRGKEQFF. The CDR3, as DNA: TGTGCCAGCCACGGGGGGCGCGGTAAAGAGCAGTTCTTC.